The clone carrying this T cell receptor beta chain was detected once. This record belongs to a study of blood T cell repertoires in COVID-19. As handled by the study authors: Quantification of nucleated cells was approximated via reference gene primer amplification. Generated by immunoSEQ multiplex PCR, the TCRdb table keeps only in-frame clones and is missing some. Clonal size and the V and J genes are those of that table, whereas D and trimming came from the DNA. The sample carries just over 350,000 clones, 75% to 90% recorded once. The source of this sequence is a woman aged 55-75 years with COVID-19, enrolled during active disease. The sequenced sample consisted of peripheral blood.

Here the CDR3 reads CASSQVLGLSGYTF. The CDR3 nucleotides are TGTGCCAGCAGCCAGGTTCTCGGTCTTTCAGGCTACACCTTC. This chain uses TRBV7-9 with TRBJ1-2, with no clear D. Germline V gives CDR1 SEHNR, CDR2 FQNEAQ (reference sequence). This CDR3 region has 14 residues. The germline V and J ends were trimmed by 5 bases and 8 bases, with 18 bases remaining between them.